This T cell receptor beta chain was found in a study of blood T cell repertoires in COVID-19. Study-wide background: From the United States, Italy and Spain came samples of acute and convalescent COVID-19. In each case, the material was cDNA or gDNA derived from T cells, B-cell-depleted T cells, or PBMCs.

In its sample, this clone was seen a few times. This CDR3 region has 14 residues. CDR1 and CDR2 (germline): MNHEY, SVGAGI. The germline V and J ends were trimmed by 6 bases and 9 bases, with 18 bases remaining between them. In the authors' workflow: Scientists estimated how many nucleated cells there were by amplifying reference gene primers. The assay was immunoSEQ multiplex PCR, and TCRdb's table has in-frame clones only and misses some. That table supplies the V and J calls and clone size; D and trimming were determined from the DNA. Here the sample spans hundreds of thousands of clones, around 79% being singletons.

The receptor comes from a woman of 80 years or more with acute or convalescent COVID-19. Sequencing input: peripheral blood. The chain combines TRBV6-5 with TRBJ2-1; maybe TRBD2 (6 bases). The CDR3: CASSLRGFGTEQFF. CDR3 DNA sequence: TGTGCCAGCAGCTTACGGGGGTTCGGAACTGAGCAGTTCTTC.